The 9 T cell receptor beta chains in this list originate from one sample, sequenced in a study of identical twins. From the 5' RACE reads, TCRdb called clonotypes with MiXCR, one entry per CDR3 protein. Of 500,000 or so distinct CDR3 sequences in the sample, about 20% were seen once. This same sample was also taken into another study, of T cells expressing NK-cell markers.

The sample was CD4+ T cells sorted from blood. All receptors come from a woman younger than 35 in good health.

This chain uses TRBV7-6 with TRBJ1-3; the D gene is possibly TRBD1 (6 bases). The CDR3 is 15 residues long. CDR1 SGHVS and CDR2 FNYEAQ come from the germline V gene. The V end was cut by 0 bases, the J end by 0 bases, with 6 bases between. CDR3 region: CASSLATGSGNTIYF. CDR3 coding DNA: TGTGCCAGCAGCTTAGCGACAGGCTCTGGAAACACCATATATTTT.

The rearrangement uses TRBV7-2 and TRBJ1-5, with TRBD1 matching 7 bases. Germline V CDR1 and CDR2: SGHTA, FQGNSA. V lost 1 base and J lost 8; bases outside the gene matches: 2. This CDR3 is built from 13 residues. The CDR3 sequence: CASSLVQGEPQHF. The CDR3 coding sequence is TGTGCCAGCAGCTTAGTTCAGGGGGAGCCCCAGCATTTT.

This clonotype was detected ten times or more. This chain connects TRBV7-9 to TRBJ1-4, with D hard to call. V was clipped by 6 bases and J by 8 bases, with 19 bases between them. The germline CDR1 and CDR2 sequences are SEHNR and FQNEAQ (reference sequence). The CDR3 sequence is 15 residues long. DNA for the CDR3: TGTGCCAGCAGGGCAGCATCAGACTTCGACGAAAAACTGTTTTTT. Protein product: CASRAASDFDEKLFF.

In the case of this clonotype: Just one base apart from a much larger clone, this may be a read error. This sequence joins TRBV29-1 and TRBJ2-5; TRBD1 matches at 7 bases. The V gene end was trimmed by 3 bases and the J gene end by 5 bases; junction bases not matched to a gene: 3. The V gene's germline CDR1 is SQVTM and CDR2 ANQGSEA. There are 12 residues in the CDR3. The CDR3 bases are TGCAGCGTTGAGACAGGGTGGGAGACCCAGTACTTC. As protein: CSVETGWETQYF.

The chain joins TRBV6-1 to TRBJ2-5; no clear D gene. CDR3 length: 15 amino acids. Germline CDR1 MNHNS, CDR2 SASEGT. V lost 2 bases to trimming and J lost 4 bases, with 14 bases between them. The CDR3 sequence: CASSELGHFGETQYF. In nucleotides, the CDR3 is TGTGCCAGCAGTGAATTGGGCCACTTTGGAGAGACCCAGTACTTC.

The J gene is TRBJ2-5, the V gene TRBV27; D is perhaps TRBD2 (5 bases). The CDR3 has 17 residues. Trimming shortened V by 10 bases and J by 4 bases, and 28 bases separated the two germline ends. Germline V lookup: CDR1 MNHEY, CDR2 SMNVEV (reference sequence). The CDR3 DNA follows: TGTGCCACCCAGATTCGGGCGGGCAGCGCAAAGGGAGAGACCCAGTACTTC. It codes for CATQIRAGSAKGETQYF.

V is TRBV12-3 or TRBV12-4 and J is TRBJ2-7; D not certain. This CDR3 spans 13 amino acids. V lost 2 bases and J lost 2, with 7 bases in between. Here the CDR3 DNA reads TGTGCCAGCAGTTTAATGGATACCTACGAGCAGTACTTC. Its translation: CASSLMDTYEQYF.

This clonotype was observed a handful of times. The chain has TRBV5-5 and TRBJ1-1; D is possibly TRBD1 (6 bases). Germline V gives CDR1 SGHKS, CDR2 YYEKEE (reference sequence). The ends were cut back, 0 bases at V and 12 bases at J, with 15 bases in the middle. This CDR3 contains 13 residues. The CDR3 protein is CASSLGGTPNPFF. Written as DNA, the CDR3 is TGTGCCAGCAGCTTGGGGGGGACACCAAATCCTTTCTTT. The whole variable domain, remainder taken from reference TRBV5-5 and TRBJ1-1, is DAGVTQSPTHLIKTRGQQVTLRCSPISGHKSVSWYQQVLGQGPQFIFQYYEKEERGRGNFPDRFSARQFPNYSSELNVNALLLGDSALYLCASSLGGTPNPFFGQGTRLTVV.

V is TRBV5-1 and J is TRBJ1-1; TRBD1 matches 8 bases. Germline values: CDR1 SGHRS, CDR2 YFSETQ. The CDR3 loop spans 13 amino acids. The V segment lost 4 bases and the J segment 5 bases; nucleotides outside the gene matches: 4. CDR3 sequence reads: CASSETGETEAFF. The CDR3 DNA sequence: TGCGCCAGCAGCGAGACAGGGGAAACTGAAGCTTTCTTT.